These 8 T cell receptor beta chains were all obtained from the same sample, sequenced in a study of blood T cell repertoires in COVID-19. Data came from immunoSEQ multiplex PCR; TCRdb stores just in-frame clones and leaves some out. This repertoire shows roughly 40,000 clones, nearly 90% found once; its top ten account for about 2.6%. Specimen: peripheral blood. All receptors come from a man aged 50-59 years with active COVID-19.

The J gene is TRBJ2-6, the V gene TRBV9, with D tentatively TRBD1 (5 bases). V lost 5 bases and J 0 bases, leaving 9 bases between the germline ends. Germline V lookup: CDR1 SGDLS, CDR2 YYNGEE. The CDR3 contains 15 residues. The CDR3 coding sequence is TGTGCCAGCAGAAGTCAGGGCTCTGGGGCCAACGTCCTGACTTTC. Translation: CASRSQGSGANVLTF.

CDR3 DNA: TGTGCCAGTCGAACAGGGGGTAGGTACACTGAAGCTTTCTTT. Encoded protein: CASRTGGRYTEAFF. The rearrangement uses TRBV19 and TRBJ1-1; 8 bases agree with TRBD1. This CDR3 contains 14 residues. V gave up 8 bases and J gave up 3 bases; unmatched junction bases: 8. Germline V gene sequence: CDR1 LNHDA, CDR2 SQIVND (reference sequence).

The V gene is TRBV5-6, the J gene TRBJ1-4; 9 positions match TRBD1. Germline CDR1 and CDR2: SGHDT and YYEEEE. The CDR3 totals 16 residues. Losses at the gene ends were 0 bases for V and 7 bases for J; bases not matched to a gene: 7. CDR3 sequence reads: CASSLGPTGGSEKLFF. The CDR3 bases are TGTGCCAGCAGCTTGGGTCCGACAGGGGGAAGTGAAAAACTGTTTTTT.

The chain recombines TRBV5-6 with TRBJ1-1, with 7 nucleotides matching TRBD1. CDR1 is SGHDT and CDR2 is YYEEEE in the germline V gene. The CDR3 has 14 amino acids. Germline trimming cut 3 bases from V and 2 bases from J; bases unmatched to any gene: 4. The CDR3 sequence is CASSWGTENTEAFF. CDR3 in DNA: TGTGCCAGCAGCTGGGGGACAGAAAACACTGAAGCTTTCTTT.

V usage is TRBV15 and J usage is TRBJ2-2; 8 bases are shared with TRBD1. This CDR3 has 14 amino acids. V shed 5 bases, J shed 6 bases, and the junction held 5 bases outside the gene matches. Germline V gene lookup returns CDR1 LNHNV and CDR2 YYDKDF (reference sequence). Here the CDR3 reads CATSGTGGAGELFF. CDR3 DNA sequence: TGTGCCACCAGCGGTACAGGGGGAGCCGGGGAGCTGTTTTTT.

This clone has just a few counts. Other DNA variants within this sample encode the same CDR3. The CDR3 protein is CASSESGGNQPQHF. CDR3 nucleotide sequence: TGTGCCAGCAGTGAGTCCGGGGGGAATCAGCCCCAGCATTTT. This chain connects TRBV6-1 to TRBJ1-5; tentatively, D is TRBD1 (5 bases). Germline loops: CDR1 MNHNS, CDR2 SASEGT. The CDR3 has 14 amino acids. Trimming removed 3 bases at V and 4 bases at J, with 10 bases between.

This chain joins TRBV3-1 (or the pseudogene TRBV3-2) and TRBJ2-7, with D perhaps TRBD1 (6 bases). V lost 0 bases and J 2 bases, leaving 11 bases between the germline ends. This CDR3 region has 15 residues. Germline loops: CDR1 LGHDT, CDR2 YNNKEL (reference sequence). The CDR3 spells CASSQESRGPYEQYF. CDR3 bases: TGTGCCAGCAGCCAAGAGTCCAGGGGTCCCTACGAGCAGTACTTC.

This chain connects TRBV11-2 to TRBJ2-7, with D possibly TRBD2 on 6 matching bases. The CDR3 loop spans 13 amino acids. Germline V gives CDR1 SGHAT, CDR2 FQNNGV. Trimming left V 3 bases short and J 3 bases short, with 9 bases between. Written as DNA, the CDR3 is TGTGCCAGCAGCTTGGGCGGGGACTACGAGCAGTACTTC. Encoded protein: CASSLGGDYEQYF.